Shown below are 12 T cell receptor beta chains from a single sample sequenced in a study of cytomegalovirus exposure and HLA in healthy donors. With 60 Vbeta and 13 Jbeta primers, the PCR was carried out. Sequencing used immunoSEQ multiplex PCR; TCRdb keeps in-frame clones, though not all of them. The listing records around 200,000 clones. The sample was PBMCs. Receptor source: a girl aged 2-10 years in good health and CMV-seropositive.

The chain combines TRBV10-3 with TRBJ1-1; the match to TRBD1 covers 7 bases. Germline V gene sequence: CDR1 ENHRY, CDR2 SYGVKD. V dropped 5 bases and J dropped 3; count of bases not matched to a gene: 3. The CDR3 is 13 residues long. CDR3 sequence reads: CAISRQGDTEAFF. The CDR3 bases are TGTGCCATCAGTCGACAGGGCGACACTGAAGCTTTCTTT.

As concerns this clone: The same CDR3 can be traced to other DNA sequences in this sample. V is TRBV29-1 and J is TRBJ1-2; 7 bases agree with TRBD1. Germline assignment: CDR1 SQVTM and CDR2 ANQGSEA. CDR3 size: 14 residues. V was pared by 3 bases and J by 6 bases, with 10 bases of the junction left unmatched. CDR3 sequence (DNA): TGCAGCGTTGAGGGCGACAGGGTAGTTGATGGCTACACCTTC. Translation: CSVEGDRVVDGYTF.

J is TRBJ2-7 and V is TRBV2; 11 nucleotides align to TRBD1. CDR3 length equals 16 residues. Germline V gene lookup returns CDR1 SNHLY and CDR2 FYNNEI. The V and J ends lost 6 bases and 4 bases, in that order; junction bases with no gene match: 11. CDR3 protein: CASSLTGTGGEYEQYF. CDR3 bases: TGTGCCAGCAGCCTAACCGGGACAGGGGGGGAGTACGAGCAGTACTTC.

The CDR3 DNA follows: TGTGCCAGCAGTCTCCGACAGGGACCCTACAATGAGCAGTTCTTC. Protein product: CASSLRQGPYNEQFF. The chain uses TRBV2 and TRBJ2-1, with 7 nucleotides matching TRBD1. This CDR3 spans 15 amino acids. V lost 5 bases, J lost 2 bases, and 6 bases stayed unmatched. Germline CDR1 and CDR2: SNHLY and FYNNEI.

Here the CDR3 reads CASSLGRMENIQYF. The CDR3 nucleotides are TGTGCCAGCAGTTTGGGCCGGATGGAAAACATTCAGTACTTC. The chain recombines TRBV28 with TRBJ2-4; D is unresolved. The CDR3 sequence is 14 residues long. The ends were cut back, 3 bases at V and 5 bases at J, with 11 bases in the middle. Looked up from germline, CDR1 is MDHEN and CDR2 is SYDVKM.

The genes are TRBV2 and TRBJ2-5; 7 bases are a match to TRBD1. The J call may not be correct, given that the DNA end is closer to TRBJ2-7. Germline V gene lookup returns CDR1 SNHLY and CDR2 FYNNEI. The CDR3 sequence is 13 residues long. The DNA for the CDR3 is TGTGCCAGCAACCGGGACAGCTCCTACGAGCAGTACTTC. This gives the protein CASNRDSSYEQYF.

The rearrangement links TRBV7-2 to TRBJ2-3; the D is unclear. The CDR3 spans 16 residues. Trimming stripped 5 bases from V and 2 bases from J, with 17 bases between. The germline CDR1 and CDR2 sequences are SGHTA and FQGNSA. CDR3 sequence: CASSPSASPTTDTQYF. The CDR3 region has the DNA TGTGCCAGCAGCCCATCCGCGAGCCCCACCACAGATACGCAGTATTTT. Full variable domain (outside the CDR3, taken from reference TRBV7-2 and TRBJ2-3): GAGVSQSPSNKVTEKGKDVELRCDPISGHTALYWYRQSLGQGLEFLIYFQGNSAPDKSGLPSDRFSAERTGGSVSTLTIQRTQQEDSAVYLCASSPSASPTTDTQYFGPGTRLTVL.

The rearrangement links TRBV5-1 to TRBJ2-5; 7 nucleotides agree with TRBD1. Trimming took 4 bases from V and 4 from J; bases not matched to a gene: 7. This CDR3 is built from 14 residues. Germline loops: CDR1 SGHRS, CDR2 YFSETQ. The CDR3 loop reads CASSAPDRAETQYF. DNA of the CDR3: TGCGCCAGCAGCGCACCCGACAGGGCAGAGACCCAGTACTTC.

This chain connects TRBV6-5 to TRBJ1-4; possible D gene TRBD1, 6 bases. Trimming removed 5 bases from V and 4 bases from J, with 11 bases in between. CDR1 and CDR2 (germline): MNHEY, SVGAGI. CDR3 size: 14 residues. The CDR3 sequence is CASSQTGLNEKLFF. Written as DNA, the CDR3 is TGTGCCAGCAGTCAGACAGGACTTAATGAAAAACTGTTTTTT.

V is TRBV5-1 and J is TRBJ1-4; a weak D match, TRBD1 (6 bases). V was shortened by 4 bases and J by 8 bases, with 15 bases between the two germline ends. CDR3 length: 14 residues. Germline V lookup: CDR1 SGHRS, CDR2 YFSETQ. The CDR3 is CASSPTTGGEKLFF. The CDR3 DNA sequence: TGCGCCAGCAGCCCGACGACAGGCGGCGAAAAACTGTTTTTT.

The rearrangement uses TRBV7-9 and TRBJ1-1; D uncertain. With 5 bases removed from V and 4 bases from J, the gap between germline ends came to 11 bases. The CDR3 length is 13 residues. The germline V gene has CDR1 SEHNR and CDR2 FQNEAQ (reference sequence). The CDR3 here is CASSREGGTEAFF. CDR3 DNA sequence: TGTGCCAGCAGCCGGGAAGGTGGCACTGAAGCTTTCTTT.

The rearrangement links TRBV13 to TRBJ2-3, with 13 bases aligning to TRBD2. Germline V CDR1 and CDR2: PRHDT, FYEKMQ (reference sequence). CDR3 length: 16 residues. V gave up 5 bases and J gave up 5 bases; unmatched junction bases: 7. The CDR3 bases are TGTGCCAGCAGCATAACTAGCGGGAGGGCCTTAGATACGCAGTATTTT. This codes for CASSITSGRALDTQYF.